The next 13 T cell receptor beta chains were all read from a single sample in a study of T-cell memory formation after mild COVID-19. TCRdb re-derived calls from the 5' RACE reads in MiXCR, one entry per CDR3 protein. The repertoire includes a few hundred thousand distinct CDR3 sequences, around 20% of them detected once, and roughly 21% sits in the top ten. The sample consisted of PBMCs or a T cell subset sorted from them (not recorded which). These receptors all stem from a man in his late teens or twenties who had mild COVID-19 (a few samples of this study predate the infection). Cell type and time point are not known.

J is TRBJ2-2 and V is TRBV18; no firm D call. Germline assignment: CDR1 KGHSH and CDR2 LQKENI. The CDR3 runs 14 residues. V lost 6 bases, J lost 5 bases, and 13 bases lay in between. CDR3 residues: CASSPARSTGELFF. DNA of the CDR3: TGTGCCAGCTCCCCCGCCAGGTCGACCGGGGAGCTGTTTTTT.

The chain couples TRBV4-1 to TRBJ1-1; 8 nucleotides align to TRBD1. Germline assignment: CDR1 MGHRA and CDR2 YSYEKL. The CDR3 spans 15 residues. V lost 0 bases, J lost 8 bases, and 8 bases stayed unmatched. The CDR3 DNA reads TGCGCCAGCAGCCAAGATCCGACAGGGGATAGGGAAGCTTTCTTT. Translated, it gives CASSQDPTGDREAFF.

This rearrangement joins TRBV10-1 to TRBJ2-3, with 8 nucleotides matching TRBD2. Germline V gene lookup returns CDR1 WNHNN and CDR2 SYGVQD (reference sequence). CDR3 length equals 16 residues. The trim removed 0 bases at V and 4 bases at J, leaving 6 bases unmatched. CDR3: CASSESVAGSSDTQYF. In DNA form, the CDR3 reads TGCGCCAGCAGTGAGTCCGTAGCGGGAAGTTCAGATACGCAGTATTTT.

This clonotype was observed once. The chain is built from TRBV5-1 and TRBJ1-1; TRBD1 is a possible D gene (6 bases). CDR1 is SGHRS and CDR2 is YFSETQ in the germline V gene. The CDR3 contains 15 residues. The germline V and J ends were trimmed by 4 bases and 5 bases, with 18 bases remaining between them. The CDR3 spells CASSLTIEGGTEAFF. The CDR3 DNA follows: TGCGCCAGCAGCCTGACAATCGAAGGGGGGACTGAAGCTTTCTTT.

V and J are TRBV7-9 and TRBJ1-1; TRBD1 is a possible D gene (5 bases). CDR1 is SEHNR, CDR2 FQNEAQ, per germline (reference sequence). This CDR3 has 15 residues. The V gene lost 5 bases and the J gene lost 4 bases, with 17 bases spanning the gap. The CDR3 DNA reads as TGTGCCAGCAGCCCCGGTCTCCAGAGGGGCACTGAAGCTTTCTTT. Encoded protein: CASSPGLQRGTEAFF.

This clonotype was seen a few times. This sequence joins TRBV6-2 or TRBV6-3 and TRBJ2-3; maybe TRBD1 (6 bases). Per germline, CDR1 MNHEY and CDR2 SVGEGT. V gave up 6 bases and J gave up 5 bases, with 9 bases separating them. The length of the CDR3 is 12 residues. In DNA, the CDR3 is TGTGCCAGCAGACAGGGATTAGATACGCAGTATTTT. As protein: CASRQGLDTQYF.

In its sample, this clonotype was seen a few times. CDR3 amino acids: CATSEGAYGAEAQYF. For the CDR3, the DNA is TGTGCCACCAGTGAGGGGGCCTATGGAGCCGAGGCGCAGTATTTT. The chain couples TRBV24-1 to TRBJ2-3; TRBD1 might be the D (6 bases). This CDR3 is 15 amino acids long. V dropped 4 bases and J dropped 10 bases, with 20 bases sitting between them. CDR1 is KGHDR, CDR2 SFDVKD, per germline.

The V and J genes are TRBV29-1 and TRBJ2-3, with D hard to call. Germline V lookup: CDR1 SQVTM, CDR2 ANQGSEA. There are 12 residues in the CDR3. V dropped 6 bases and J dropped 2 bases, with 9 bases sitting between them. In DNA form, the CDR3 reads TGCAGCGTCCTGGACCACACAGATACGCAGTATTTT. It codes for CSVLDHTDTQYF.

Only a few counts were recorded for this clonotype. The J gene is TRBJ1-2, the V gene TRBV4-2; TRBD1 aligns across 7 bases. Germline-derived CDR1 and CDR2 are LGHNA and YNFKEQ. V lost 1 base to trimming and J lost 3 bases; unmatched junction nucleotides: 5. CDR3 size: 15 residues. The CDR3 region is CASSQARTGYYGYTF. CDR3 in DNA: TGTGCCAGCAGCCAAGCAAGGACAGGATACTATGGCTACACCTTC.

The chain is built from TRBV5-1 and TRBJ2-3; D is unclear. CDR1 is SGHRS and CDR2 is YFSETQ in the germline V gene. The CDR3 runs to 14 residues. Trimming stripped 5 bases from V and 2 bases from J, with 12 bases between. CDR3 DNA sequence: TGCGCCAGCAGGAATTACCTATACACAGATACGCAGTATTTT. It specifies CASRNYLYTDTQYF.

This clonotype was detected a few times. The genes are TRBV6-5 and TRBJ2-4, with D perhaps matching TRBD1 or TRBD2 (6 bases each). The length of the CDR3 is 16 residues. Trimming removed 0 bases at V and 1 base at J, with 10 bases between. CDR1 and CDR2 (germline): MNHEY, SVGAGI. The CDR3 region is CASSYSGGAAKNIQYF. CDR3 DNA sequence: TGTGCCAGCAGTTACTCCGGGGGCGCTGCCAAAAACATTCAGTACTTC.

The rearrangement uses TRBV20-1 and TRBJ2-3; a weak D match, TRBD2 (7 bases). Trimming took 0 bases from V and 5 from J, leaving 12 bases between them. The length of the CDR3 is 14 residues. The germline V gene encodes CDR1 DFQATT and CDR2 SNEGSKA (reference sequence). CDR3 residues: CSARDGGGLDTQYF. The CDR3 bases are TGCAGTGCTAGAGATGGGGGGGGCTTAGATACGCAGTATTTT.

This clonotype was counted a few times. The genes are TRBV4-2 and TRBJ1-1; D call uncertain. The germline V and J ends were trimmed by 0 bases and 4 bases, with 9 bases remaining between them. Germline CDR1 reads LGHNA; CDR2 reads YNFKEQ. This CDR3 is built from 14 residues. CDR3: CASSQDFISTEAFF. The CDR3 coding sequence is TGTGCCAGCAGCCAAGATTTTATCAGCACTGAAGCTTTCTTT.